The rows below give T cell receptor beta chains drawn from one sample of a study of shared clonotypes between healthy human individuals. Assay: immunoSEQ multiplex PCR; the TCRdb copy retains only in-frame clones and omits some. The sample has more than 2,000,000 clones; around nine tenths are singletons. Specimen: naive CD4+ T cells sorted from blood. Every receptor here comes from a young man in good health. Both conserved end residues are part of each CDR3. Each record gives: clone size, J gene, V gene, D gene, CDR3 protein, CDR3 DNA. A D gene is named only where the DNA matches it firmly. Clone size is not always given. Where it is, it says once, few, many or a class for expanded clones.

abundance: NA; j_gene: TRBJ1-5; v_gene: TRBV18; d_gene: NA; CDR3aa: CASSLSGRFNQPQHF; CDR3nt: TGTGCCAGCTCACTCTCCGGGAGATTCAATCAGCCCCAGCATTTT
abundance: NA; j_gene: TRBJ2-1; v_gene: TRBV18; d_gene: TRBD2; CDR3aa: CASSPPPGLAVGYNEQFF; CDR3nt: TGTGCCAGCTCACCACCACCGGGACTAGCGGTAGGCTACAATGAGCAGTTCTTC
abundance: NA; j_gene: TRBJ2-7; v_gene: TRBV5-6; d_gene: NA; CDR3aa: CASSPVSGGDYEQYF; CDR3nt: TGTGCCAGCAGCCCCGTGTCTGGGGGAGACTACGAGCAGTACTTC
abundance: once; j_gene: TRBJ2-3; v_gene: TRBV5-4; d_gene: NA; CDR3aa: CASSWRVAVSTDTQYF; CDR3nt: TGTGCCAGCAGCTGGCGGGTAGCGGTTAGCACAGATACGCAGTATTTT
abundance: NA; j_gene: TRBJ2-5; v_gene: TRBV6-1; d_gene: NA; CDR3aa: CASSAEGIRAETQYF; CDR3nt: TGTGCCAGCAGTGCAGAAGGGATTAGGGCAGAGACCCAGTACTTC
abundance: NA; j_gene: TRBJ2-7; v_gene: TRBV5-4; d_gene: NA; CDR3aa: CASSRPVGEQYF; CDR3nt: TGTGCCAGCAGCCGACCTGTCGGGGAGCAGTACTTC
abundance: NA; j_gene: TRBJ2-7; v_gene: TRBV4-3; d_gene: TRBD2; CDR3aa: CASSQVLAGYYEQYF; CDR3nt: TGCGCCAGCAGCCAAGTACTAGCGGGATACTACGAGCAGTACTTC
abundance: NA; j_gene: TRBJ1-2; v_gene: TRBV29-1; d_gene: NA; CDR3aa: CSTGEGYGYTF; CDR3nt: TGCAGCACCGGGGAGGGATACGGCTACACCTTC
abundance: NA; j_gene: TRBJ1-6; v_gene: TRBV7-8; d_gene: NA; CDR3aa: CASSLGGGRSSPLHF; CDR3nt: TGTGCCAGCAGCCTGGGTGGGGGCAGAAGTTCACCCCTCCACTTT
abundance: NA; j_gene: TRBJ1-5; v_gene: TRBV6-5; d_gene: NA; CDR3aa: CASPGQRNNQPQHF; CDR3nt: TGTGCCAGCCCAGGACAGCGAAACAATCAGCCCCAGCATTTT
abundance: NA; j_gene: TRBJ1-2; v_gene: TRBV6-4; d_gene: NA; CDR3aa: CASSPKYGYTF; CDR3nt: TGTGCCAGCAGTCCAAAATATGGCTACACCTTC
abundance: once; j_gene: TRBJ1-2; v_gene: TRBV6-6; d_gene: TRBD1; CDR3aa: CASRGKGAGQYYGYTF; CDR3nt: TGTGCCAGCAGGGGCAAGGGTGCGGGACAGTATTATGGCTACACCTTC
abundance: NA; j_gene: TRBJ2-5; v_gene: TRBV2; d_gene: TRBD2; CDR3aa: CASRSSGGAETQYF; CDR3nt: TGTGCCAGCAGGTCTAGCGGGGGGGCAGAGACCCAGTACTTC
abundance: once; j_gene: TRBJ1-1; v_gene: TRBV5-1; d_gene: NA; CDR3aa: CASSPPTGHGDTEAFF; CDR3nt: TGCGCCAGCAGCCCGCCCACGGGCCACGGGGACACTGAAGCTTTCTTT
abundance: NA; j_gene: TRBJ2-7; v_gene: TRBV19; d_gene: NA; CDR3aa: CASSISGRQRF; CDR3nt: TGTGCCAGTAGTATAAGCGGCAGGCAGAGGTTC
abundance: NA; j_gene: TRBJ2-5; v_gene: TRBV7-9; d_gene: TRBD1; CDR3aa: CASSPNYRTGQETQYF; CDR3nt: TGTGCCAGCAGCCCCAACTACCGGACAGGACAAGAGACCCAGTACTTC
abundance: once; j_gene: TRBJ1-1; v_gene: TRBV29-1; d_gene: TRBD1; CDR3aa: CSVQDRGGTEAFF; CDR3nt: TGCAGCGTTCAGGACAGGGGGGGCACTGAAGCTTTCTTT
abundance: NA; j_gene: TRBJ1-6; v_gene: TRBV7-2; d_gene: TRBD1; CDR3aa: CASSLRDRVQGSPLHF; CDR3nt: TGTGCCAGCAGCTTACGGGACAGGGTACAGGGATCACCCCTCCACTTT
abundance: NA; j_gene: TRBJ2-1; v_gene: TRBV19; d_gene: TRBD1; CDR3aa: CASTSLGQGSYNEQFF; CDR3nt: TGTGCCAGTACCTCCCTTGGACAGGGTTCCTACAATGAGCAGTTCTTC
abundance: NA; j_gene: TRBJ1-6; v_gene: TRBV5-1; d_gene: NA; CDR3aa: CASSPRGGSSSYNSPLHF; CDR3nt: TGCGCCAGCAGCCCTCGAGGTGGCAGTAGCTCCTATAATTCACCCCTCCACTTT
abundance: NA; j_gene: TRBJ2-7; v_gene: TRBV5-1; d_gene: NA; CDR3aa: CASSLLGDEQYF; CDR3nt: TGCGCCAGCAGCTTGTTGGGGGACGAGCAGTACTTC
abundance: NA; j_gene: TRBJ1-1; v_gene: TRBV6-5; d_gene: NA; CDR3aa: CASSYWQGGTEAFF; CDR3nt: TGTGCCAGCAGTTACTGGCAGGGAGGGACTGAAGCTTTCTTT
abundance: NA; j_gene: TRBJ1-4; v_gene: TRBV7-9; d_gene: NA; CDR3aa: CASSLLLELGTGGEKLFF; CDR3nt: TGTGCCAGCAGCTTACTCTTGGAACTAGGAACCGGTGGAGAAAAACTGTTTTTT
abundance: NA; j_gene: TRBJ2-7; v_gene: TRBV7-2; d_gene: NA; CDR3aa: CASSLGGPGGYEQYF; CDR3nt: TGTGCCAGCAGCCTAGGGGGGCCAGGGGGCTACGAGCAGTACTTC
abundance: NA; j_gene: TRBJ1-2; v_gene: TRBV29-1; d_gene: NA; CDR3aa: CSVEGQGIYGYTF; CDR3nt: TGCAGCGTTGAAGGGCAGGGAATCTATGGCTACACCTTC
abundance: NA; j_gene: TRBJ2-7; v_gene: TRBV5-1; d_gene: NA; CDR3aa: CASSFRTTFSYEQYF; CDR3nt: TGCGCCAGCAGCTTCCGGACTACCTTCAGCTACGAGCAGTACTTC
abundance: once; j_gene: TRBJ2-2; v_gene: TRBV5-1; d_gene: NA; CDR3aa: CASTRAWGTGELFF; CDR3nt: TGCGCCAGCACACGGGCCTGGGGCACCGGGGAGCTGTTTTTT
abundance: NA; j_gene: TRBJ2-4; v_gene: TRBV15; d_gene: TRBD2; CDR3aa: CATSPPAGGRFSIQYF; CDR3nt: TGTGCCACCAGCCCCCCCGCGGGAGGTAGATTTTCGATTCAGTACTTC
abundance: NA; j_gene: TRBJ1-4; v_gene: TRBV5-1; d_gene: TRBD1; CDR3aa: CASSPGQFNEKLFF; CDR3nt: TGCGCCAGCAGCCCGGGACAGTTTAATGAAAAACTGTTTTTT
abundance: NA; j_gene: TRBJ2-1; v_gene: TRBV10-3; d_gene: NA; CDR3aa: CAIRKTDNEQFF; CDR3nt: TGTGCCATCAGAAAGACCGACAATGAGCAGTTCTTC
abundance: NA; j_gene: TRBJ1-5; v_gene: TRBV5-4; d_gene: NA; CDR3aa: CASSLDQGNQPQHF; CDR3nt: TGTGCCAGCAGCTTGGACCAGGGGAATCAGCCCCAGCATTTT
abundance: NA; j_gene: TRBJ2-3; v_gene: TRBV15; d_gene: NA; CDR3aa: CATSRRGGGTDTQYF; CDR3nt: TGTGCCACCAGCCGCCGGGGAGGGGGTACCGATACGCAGTATTTT
abundance: NA; j_gene: TRBJ2-3; v_gene: TRBV7-2; d_gene: NA; CDR3aa: CASSFSVTSTDTQYF; CDR3nt: TGTGCCAGCAGCTTTTCGGTCACTAGCACAGATACGCAGTATTTT
abundance: NA; j_gene: TRBJ2-2; v_gene: TRBV6-1; d_gene: TRBD1; CDR3aa: CASRPTGVTGELFF; CDR3nt: TGTGCCAGCAGACCAACAGGGGTCACCGGGGAGCTGTTTTTT
abundance: NA; j_gene: TRBJ2-7; v_gene: TRBV6-5; d_gene: TRBD2; CDR3aa: CASKPPLAGVDEQYF; CDR3nt: TGTGCCAGCAAGCCGCCCCTAGCGGGGGTTGACGAGCAGTACTTC
abundance: NA; j_gene: TRBJ2-1; v_gene: TRBV7-5; d_gene: NA; CDR3aa: CARGPLKAGAPDEQFF; CDR3nt: TGTGCCAGGGGGCCCCTCAAGGCGGGAGCCCCCGATGAGCAGTTCTTC
abundance: NA; j_gene: TRBJ2-2; v_gene: TRBV6-5; d_gene: NA; CDR3aa: CASSYTNTGELFF; CDR3nt: TGTGCCAGCAGTTACACGAACACCGGGGAGCTGTTTTTT
abundance: few; j_gene: TRBJ1-2; v_gene: TRBV15; d_gene: NA; CDR3aa: CATSRETVYGYTF; CDR3nt: TGTGCCACCAGCAGAGAGACAGTCTATGGCTACACCTTC
abundance: NA; j_gene: TRBJ2-1; v_gene: TRBV5-6; d_gene: NA; CDR3aa: CASSSYWSPSSYNEQFF; CDR3nt: TGTGCCAGCAGCTCATATTGGTCCCCCAGCTCCTACAATGAGCAGTTCTTC
abundance: NA; j_gene: TRBJ1-5; v_gene: TRBV7-2; d_gene: NA; CDR3aa: CASSLFAGETQPQHF; CDR3nt: TGTGCCAGCAGCTTATTCGCCGGGGAGACTCAGCCCCAGCATTTT
abundance: NA; j_gene: TRBJ2-5; v_gene: TRBV6-1; d_gene: TRBD2; CDR3aa: CAGWTSGSRETQYF; CDR3nt: TGTGCCGGCTGGACTAGCGGGAGCCGAGAGACCCAGTACTTC
abundance: NA; j_gene: TRBJ2-3; v_gene: TRBV29-1; d_gene: TRBD2; CDR3aa: CSVRSAGVEDTQYF; CDR3nt: TGCAGCGTCAGATCAGCGGGAGTAGAGGATACGCAGTATTTT
abundance: NA; j_gene: TRBJ2-7; v_gene: TRBV6-6; d_gene: NA; CDR3aa: CASSYSEVTYVEQYF; CDR3nt: TGTGCCAGCAGTTACTCGGAGGTGACCTACGTCGAGCAGTACTTC
abundance: NA; j_gene: TRBJ1-1; v_gene: TRBV5-1; d_gene: NA; CDR3aa: CASSLDQGGTEAFF; CDR3nt: TGCGCCAGCAGCTTGGATCAGGGTGGCACTGAAGCTTTCTTT
abundance: NA; j_gene: TRBJ2-5; v_gene: TRBV5-1; d_gene: NA; CDR3aa: CASSLVLQETQYF; CDR3nt: TGCGCCAGCAGCTTGGTCCTTCAAGAGACCCAGTACTTC
abundance: NA; j_gene: TRBJ1-2; v_gene: TRBV28; d_gene: NA; CDR3aa: CASSLSSTHQYGYTF; CDR3nt: TGTGCCAGCAGTTTATCCTCGACTCACCAATATGGCTACACCTTC
abundance: once; j_gene: TRBJ1-4; v_gene: TRBV28; d_gene: NA; CDR3aa: CASHPQGGNPTNDEKLFF; CDR3nt: TGTGCCAGCCACCCTCAGGGTGGAAATCCAACTAACGATGAAAAACTGTTTTTT
abundance: NA; j_gene: TRBJ2-7; v_gene: TRBV19; d_gene: TRBD2; CDR3aa: CASSGPGLAGHSYEQYF; CDR3nt: TGTGCCAGTAGTGGTCCGGGACTAGCGGGGCACTCCTACGAGCAGTACTTC
abundance: NA; j_gene: TRBJ2-1; v_gene: TRBV19; d_gene: NA; CDR3aa: CASTPAGRAEQFF; CDR3nt: TGTGCCAGTACCCCCGCGGGCCGCGCGGAGCAGTTCTTC
abundance: NA; j_gene: TRBJ2-1; v_gene: TRBV5-4; d_gene: TRBD2; CDR3aa: CASSPGLAAYNEQFF; CDR3nt: TGTGCCAGCAGCCCGGGACTAGCCGCCTACAATGAGCAGTTCTTC
abundance: once; j_gene: TRBJ1-5; v_gene: TRBV7-9; d_gene: NA; CDR3aa: CASSLGPNQPQHF; CDR3nt: TGTGCCAGCAGCTTAGGACCGAATCAGCCCCAGCATTTT
abundance: NA; j_gene: TRBJ1-1; v_gene: TRBV14; d_gene: NA; CDR3aa: CASSRSVAGRMNTEAFF; CDR3nt: TGTGCCAGCAGCCGATCAGTTGCGGGGCGGATGAACACTGAAGCTTTCTTT
abundance: NA; j_gene: TRBJ1-1; v_gene: TRBV28; d_gene: NA; CDR3aa: CASRGRMNTEAFF; CDR3nt: TGTGCCAGCAGGGGACGGATGAACACTGAAGCTTTCTTT
abundance: once; j_gene: TRBJ1-1; v_gene: TRBV10-2; d_gene: NA; CDR3aa: CASSERRQNTEAFF; CDR3nt: TGCGCCAGCAGTGAGAGACGACAGAACACTGAAGCTTTCTTT
abundance: NA; j_gene: TRBJ2-1; v_gene: TRBV2; d_gene: TRBD2; CDR3aa: CASSERTSGGNEQFF; CDR3nt: TGTGCCAGCAGTGAAAGGACTAGCGGGGGTAATGAGCAGTTCTTC